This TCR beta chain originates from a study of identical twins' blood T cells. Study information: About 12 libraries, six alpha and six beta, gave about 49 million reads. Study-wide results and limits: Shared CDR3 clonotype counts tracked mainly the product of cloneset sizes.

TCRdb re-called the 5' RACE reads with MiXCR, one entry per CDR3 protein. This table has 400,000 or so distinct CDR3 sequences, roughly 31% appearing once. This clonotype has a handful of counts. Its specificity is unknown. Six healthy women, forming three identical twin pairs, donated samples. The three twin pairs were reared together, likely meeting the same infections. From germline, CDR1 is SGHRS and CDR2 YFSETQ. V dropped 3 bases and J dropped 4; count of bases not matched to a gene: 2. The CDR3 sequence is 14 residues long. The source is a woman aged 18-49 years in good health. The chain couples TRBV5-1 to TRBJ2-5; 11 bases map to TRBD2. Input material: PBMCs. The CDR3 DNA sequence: TGCGCCAGCAGCTCTGGACTAGCGGGAGAGACCCAGTACTTC. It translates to CASSSGLAGETQYF.